Listed below are T cell receptor beta chains from one sample, sequenced in a study of blood T cell repertoires in COVID-19. The table came from immunoSEQ multiplex PCR; TCRdb's copy has only in-frame clones and leaves some out. This table holds approximately 230,000 clones, about 83% found once. Sequenced material: peripheral blood. These TCRs come from a man at least 80 years old with acute or convalescent COVID-19. Each CDR3 is given with its conserved first and last residue. Fields, in order: V gene, clone size, J gene, D gene, CDR3 DNA, CDR3 protein. D genes are given only for firm matches. Size values are once, few and many counts, or a class for expanded clones, and some rows have none.

V gene: TRBV19; clone size: NA; J gene: TRBJ1-2; D gene: TRBD1; CDR3 DNA: TGTGCCAGTAGGCGACAGGGCGAATATGGCTACACCTTC; CDR3 protein: CASRRQGEYGYTF
V gene: TRBV2; clone size: NA; J gene: TRBJ2-1; D gene: TRBD2; CDR3 DNA: TGTGCCAGCAGTGGCGGACTAGCGGACAATGAGCAGTTCTTC; CDR3 protein: CASSGGLADNEQFF
V gene: TRBV28; clone size: few; J gene: TRBJ2-7; D gene: NA; CDR3 DNA: TGTGCCAGCACCTCACAATCCTACGAGCAGTACTTC; CDR3 protein: CASTSQSYEQYF
V gene: TRBV19; clone size: many; J gene: TRBJ2-7; D gene: TRBD2; CDR3 DNA: TGTGCCAGTAGTATAGGTTTAGCGGGAGCCTACGAGCAGTACTTC; CDR3 protein: CASSIGLAGAYEQYF
V gene: TRBV29-1; clone size: NA; J gene: TRBJ2-1; D gene: NA; CDR3 DNA: TGCAGCGTTGAAGGACTAGTTGTCAATGAGCAGTTCTTC; CDR3 protein: CSVEGLVVNEQFF
V gene: TRBV10-3; clone size: NA; J gene: TRBJ2-7; D gene: NA; CDR3 DNA: TGTGCCATCAGAGAAAGGGACACCGTCTACGAGCAGTACTTC; CDR3 protein: CAIRERDTVYEQYF
V gene: TRBV28; clone size: NA; J gene: TRBJ2-1; D gene: NA; CDR3 DNA: TGTGCCAGCAGTTCATTAGCGGAGTACAATGAGCAGTTCTTC; CDR3 protein: CASSSLAEYNEQFF
V gene: TRBV2; clone size: NA; J gene: TRBJ2-1; D gene: TRBD2; CDR3 DNA: TGTGCCAGCAGTGAAAGTCGGACTAGCGGGGGGCCTTCCTACAATGAGCAGTTCTTC; CDR3 protein: CASSESRTSGGPSYNEQFF
V gene: TRBV7-9; clone size: NA; J gene: TRBJ2-2; D gene: NA; CDR3 DNA: TGTGCCAGCAGCTTAGCGCCAGGGGGGTCGAACACCGGGGAGCTGTTTTTT; CDR3 protein: CASSLAPGGSNTGELFF
V gene: TRBV24-1; clone size: NA; J gene: TRBJ2-7; D gene: TRBD1; CDR3 DNA: TGTGCCACCAGTCGGACAGGGGGGTCCTACGAGCAGTACTTC; CDR3 protein: CATSRTGGSYEQYF
V gene: TRBV5-4; clone size: NA; J gene: TRBJ2-2; D gene: TRBD1; CDR3 DNA: TGTGCCAGCAGCTTGGCGGACAGGGCCTACACCGGGGAGCTGTTTTTT; CDR3 protein: CASSLADRAYTGELFF
V gene: TRBV29-1; clone size: few; J gene: TRBJ2-1; D gene: NA; CDR3 DNA: TGCAGCGTCGCCCCATCACAGGGTTACAATGAGCAGTTCTTC; CDR3 protein: CSVAPSQGYNEQFF
V gene: TRBV6-5; clone size: NA; J gene: TRBJ1-4; D gene: TRBD1; CDR3 DNA: TGTGCCAGCGGGACAGGGACAACTAATGAAAAACTGTTTTTT; CDR3 protein: CASGTGTTNEKLFF
V gene: TRBV27; clone size: NA; J gene: TRBJ2-3; D gene: TRBD2; CDR3 DNA: TGTGCCAGCAGTTCCCCCCAGCCGGGACTAGCTCCCTGGGATACGCAGTATTTT; CDR3 protein: CASSSPQPGLAPWDTQYF
V gene: TRBV5-1; clone size: once; J gene: TRBJ1-5; D gene: TRBD1; CDR3 DNA: TGCGCCAGCAGCCAGGGGGTAGGGGATAGCAATCAGCCCCAGCATTTT; CDR3 protein: CASSQGVGDSNQPQHF
V gene: TRBV2; clone size: NA; J gene: TRBJ2-3; D gene: TRBD2; CDR3 DNA: TGTGCCACGACCGGGACTAGCACGGGGGGGCAGTATTTT; CDR3 protein: CATTGTSTGGQYF
V gene: TRBV18; clone size: NA; J gene: TRBJ2-5; D gene: NA; CDR3 DNA: TGTGCCAGCTCACCCCTCCCCATTGTGGCGGGGGCGCTACAAGAGACCCAGTACTTC; CDR3 protein: CASSPLPIVAGALQETQYF
V gene: TRBV4-2; clone size: NA; J gene: TRBJ2-3; D gene: TRBD2; CDR3 DNA: TGTGCCAGCAGCCTAATGACTAGCGGGGGGACAGATACGCAGTATTTT; CDR3 protein: CASSLMTSGGTDTQYF
V gene: TRBV29-1; clone size: NA; J gene: TRBJ1-1; D gene: TRBD1; CDR3 DNA: TGCAGCACTTGGACAGGGTCAGAAGCTTTCTTT; CDR3 protein: CSTWTGSEAFF
V gene: TRBV3-1/TRBV3-2; clone size: once; J gene: TRBJ2-5; D gene: NA; CDR3 DNA: TGTGCCAGCAGCGGACTCGGGCGAGCGGAAGAGACCCAGTACTTC; CDR3 protein: CASSGLGRAEETQYF
V gene: TRBV24-1; clone size: NA; J gene: TRBJ2-3; D gene: TRBD2; CDR3 DNA: TGTGCCACCAGCTCAGGGCTAGCGGGACTAGATACGCAGTATTTT; CDR3 protein: CATSSGLAGLDTQYF
V gene: TRBV12-5; clone size: NA; J gene: TRBJ2-1; D gene: NA; CDR3 DNA: TGTGCTAGTGGGACCGGGAACAGGGAATACAATGAGCAGTTCTTC; CDR3 protein: CASGTGNREYNEQFF
V gene: TRBV5-1; clone size: NA; J gene: TRBJ2-1; D gene: TRBD2; CDR3 DNA: TGCGCCAGCAGCTTGGATGTTAGCGGGAGTTATTCCTACAATGAGCAGTTCTTC; CDR3 protein: CASSLDVSGSYSYNEQFF
V gene: TRBV10-3; clone size: once; J gene: TRBJ2-7; D gene: NA; CDR3 DNA: TGTGCCATCAGCTGGACTGATTCTGGGCAGTACTTC; CDR3 protein: CAISWTDSGQYF
V gene: TRBV24-1; clone size: NA; J gene: TRBJ2-3; D gene: TRBD1; CDR3 DNA: TGTGCCACCAGTGTTCAGGGGGCCACCGATACGCAGTATTTT; CDR3 protein: CATSVQGATDTQYF
V gene: TRBV6-1; clone size: NA; J gene: TRBJ2-3; D gene: TRBD2; CDR3 DNA: TGTGCCAGCAGTGAAGGGGGCGGGGGGGCCACAGATACGCAGTATTTT; CDR3 protein: CASSEGGGGATDTQYF
V gene: TRBV3-1/TRBV3-2; clone size: NA; J gene: TRBJ1-2; D gene: NA; CDR3 DNA: TGTGCCAGCAGCCAAGACCCCGGGATAACTAACTATGGCTACACCTTC; CDR3 protein: CASSQDPGITNYGYTF
V gene: TRBV4-2; clone size: NA; J gene: TRBJ1-1; D gene: NA; CDR3 DNA: TGTGCCAGCAGCCAAACTTTGAACACTGAAGCTTTCTTT; CDR3 protein: CASSQTLNTEAFF
V gene: TRBV30; clone size: NA; J gene: TRBJ1-4; D gene: NA; CDR3 DNA: TGTGCCTGGAGCCTCGGGGGGGATCCTAATGAAAAACTGTTTTTT; CDR3 protein: CAWSLGGDPNEKLFF
V gene: TRBV28; clone size: NA; J gene: TRBJ2-2; D gene: NA; CDR3 DNA: TGTGCCAGCACCCGCCAGGGGGGCGGGGAGCTGTTTTTT; CDR3 protein: CASTRQGGGELFF
V gene: TRBV15; clone size: NA; J gene: TRBJ1-5; D gene: NA; CDR3 DNA: TGTGCCACCAGCAGTGCGGGGAGGGCTCAGCCCCAGCATTTT; CDR3 protein: CATSSAGRAQPQHF
V gene: TRBV6-5; clone size: NA; J gene: TRBJ2-7; D gene: NA; CDR3 DNA: TGTGCGGACACAGACCCCTCGGAGCAGTACTTC; CDR3 protein: CADTDPSEQYF
V gene: TRBV4-1; clone size: once; J gene: TRBJ2-7; D gene: TRBD2; CDR3 DNA: TGCGCCAGCAGCCATCTAGCGGGAAAGGGCGAGCAGTACTTC; CDR3 protein: CASSHLAGKGEQYF
V gene: TRBV7-8; clone size: NA; J gene: TRBJ2-3; D gene: TRBD2; CDR3 DNA: TGTGCCAGCAGCTTAGCGAAAGGACTAGCTGGTGATACGCAGTATTTT; CDR3 protein: CASSLAKGLAGDTQYF
V gene: TRBV2; clone size: NA; J gene: TRBJ2-5; D gene: TRBD2; CDR3 DNA: TGTGCCAGCAGTGAAGCGCGAGGGAGGGCGGAGACCCAGTACTTC; CDR3 protein: CASSEARGRAETQYF
V gene: TRBV27; clone size: once; J gene: TRBJ1-2; D gene: TRBD1; CDR3 DNA: TGTGCCACCCGTCCCGGGACAGGGTCCGGCTACACCTTC; CDR3 protein: CATRPGTGSGYTF
V gene: TRBV4-1; clone size: few; J gene: TRBJ1-3; D gene: TRBD1; CDR3 DNA: TGCGCCAGCAGCTCCGGACAGGGCAACTCTGGAAACACCATATATTTT; CDR3 protein: CASSSGQGNSGNTIYF
V gene: TRBV30; clone size: NA; J gene: TRBJ1-2; D gene: NA; CDR3 DNA: TGTGCCTGGAGGGTTCGAGAGATCTATGGCTACACCTTC; CDR3 protein: CAWRVREIYGYTF
V gene: TRBV25-1; clone size: NA; J gene: TRBJ1-1; D gene: NA; CDR3 DNA: TGTGCCAGCAGTCCGTGGGAGGGGAATGAAGCTTTCTTT; CDR3 protein: CASSPWEGNEAFF
V gene: TRBV2; clone size: NA; J gene: TRBJ2-2; D gene: NA; CDR3 DNA: TGTGCCAGCAGTCCACTTCCCTCATTGGGGGAGCTGTTTTTT; CDR3 protein: CASSPLPSLGELFF
V gene: TRBV7-2; clone size: NA; J gene: TRBJ1-6; D gene: NA; CDR3 DNA: TGTGCCAGCAGCTCCCCAGGGAATAATTCACCCCTCCACTTT; CDR3 protein: CASSSPGNNSPLHF
V gene: TRBV7-9; clone size: NA; J gene: TRBJ1-6; D gene: NA; CDR3 DNA: TGTGCCAGTGGACGGGAATATAATTCACCCCTCCACTTT; CDR3 protein: CASGREYNSPLHF
V gene: TRBV12-2; clone size: NA; J gene: TRBJ2-1; D gene: NA; CDR3 DNA: TGTGCAAGTCGCTTAAGGGCTAGCGGTGACAATGAGCAGTTCTTC; CDR3 protein: CASRLRASGDNEQFF
V gene: TRBV3-1/TRBV3-2; clone size: NA; J gene: TRBJ1-2; D gene: NA; CDR3 DNA: TGTGCCAGCAGCCAAGGGCCGTCCGATTATGGCTACACCTTC; CDR3 protein: CASSQGPSDYGYTF
V gene: TRBV6-5; clone size: once; J gene: TRBJ2-5; D gene: NA; CDR3 DNA: TGTGCCAGGACGACTAAGACCCAAGAGACCCAGTACTTC; CDR3 protein: CARTTKTQETQYF
V gene: TRBV5-5; clone size: NA; J gene: TRBJ2-1; D gene: NA; CDR3 DNA: TGTGCCAGCAGGCAAGCGGCGGGCAATGAGCAGTTCTTC; CDR3 protein: CASRQAAGNEQFF